This T cell receptor beta chain was recorded in a study of T cells after yellow fever vaccination. TCRdb used MiXCR to reprocess the 5' RACE reads, holding one entry per CDR3 protein. Of about 130,000 distinct CDR3 sequences in the sample, about 7% were seen once. The CDR3 has 15 residues. Germline assignment: CDR1 SGHTA and CDR2 FQGTGA. Trimming took 5 bases from V and 10 from J, leaving 21 bases between them. Study results and caveats: Most clones from primary vaccination resurfaced after the booster (around 97% CD4, 70% to 90% CD8).

This clonotype has a count of ten or more. Its specificity is not known. The input for sequencing was CD4+ T cells sorted from PBMCs, taken more than 8 days after the first yellow fever vaccination. V and J are TRBV7-3 and TRBJ2-1; D not certain. This clonotype originated in a man between 18 and 29 years old who received the YFV17D yellow fever vaccine. The CDR3 DNA follows: TGTGCCAGCAGCCCTCACGGCATGGCCCCTCCGGAGCAGTTCTTC. Protein sequence: CASSPHGMAPPEQFF.